This note documents a single TCR beta chain sequence. The sample is drawn from a study of blood T cell repertoires in COVID-19. Repertoires were generated with immunoSEQ multiplex PCR, while TCRdb's copy carries only in-frame clones and drops some. This table has about 230,000 clones, roughly 83% appearing once. V lost 2 bases to trimming and J lost 7 bases, with 12 bases between them. The CDR3 spans 13 residues. The germline V gene has CDR1 GTSNPN and CDR2 SVGIG (reference sequence). Sequencing was carried out using peripheral blood. The receptor comes from a man in his forties with acute or convalescent COVID-19. V and J are TRBV30 and TRBJ1-5; D remains ambiguous. The CDR3: CAWSFQEKQPQHF. In DNA, the CDR3 is TGTGCCTGGAGTTTTCAGGAAAAACAGCCCCAGCATTTT.